The present T cell receptor (beta chain) was sequenced within a study of T cell repertoires in cytomegalovirus infection. This clonotype occurred a few times. TCRdb recomputed calls from the reads with MiXCR, one row per CDR3 protein. The table records some 400,000 distinct CDR3 sequences, roughly 18% of them present only once. The V and J ends lost 3 bases and 5 bases respectively, with 10 bases between them. The CDR3 is 13 residues long. Germline CDR1 is MNHNS and CDR2 is SASEGT. The receptor comes from a human donor in good health (CMV status not recorded). Some clones in this sample may be carry-over from other donors' samples. The J gene is TRBJ1-2, the V gene TRBV6-1; perhaps TRBD1 as D (5 bases). Sequenced: PBMCs. The CDR3 loop is CASSDQGQYGYTF. CDR3 sequence (DNA): TGTGCCAGCAGTGACCAGGGCCAGTATGGCTACACCTTC.